This T cell receptor beta chain was found in a study of OX40 agonist ivuxolimab in advanced cancers. A single count supports this clone. V was trimmed by 4 bases and J by 13 bases, leaving 14 bases between them. The CDR3 runs 12 residues. Per germline, CDR1 LGHNA and CDR2 YSLEER. Peripheral blood came from all dose cohorts at three timepoints. TCRdb's copy holds only in-frame clones and misses some; the assay was immunoSEQ multiplex PCR. This table holds 55,000 to 65,000 clones, less than 85% found once. Sequenced here: CD4+ or CD8+ T cells sorted from blood, sampled in a trial of the OX40 agonist ivuxolimab. This receptor was taken from an adult with an advanced solid tumor such as melanoma, head and neck, liver or kidney cancer. The chain carries TRBV4-3 and TRBJ2-1, with a tentative D call TRBD1 (6 bases). The DNA for the CDR3 is TGCGCCAGCAGCCGGGACACGGACCGACAGTTCTTC. Protein product: CASSRDTDRQFF.